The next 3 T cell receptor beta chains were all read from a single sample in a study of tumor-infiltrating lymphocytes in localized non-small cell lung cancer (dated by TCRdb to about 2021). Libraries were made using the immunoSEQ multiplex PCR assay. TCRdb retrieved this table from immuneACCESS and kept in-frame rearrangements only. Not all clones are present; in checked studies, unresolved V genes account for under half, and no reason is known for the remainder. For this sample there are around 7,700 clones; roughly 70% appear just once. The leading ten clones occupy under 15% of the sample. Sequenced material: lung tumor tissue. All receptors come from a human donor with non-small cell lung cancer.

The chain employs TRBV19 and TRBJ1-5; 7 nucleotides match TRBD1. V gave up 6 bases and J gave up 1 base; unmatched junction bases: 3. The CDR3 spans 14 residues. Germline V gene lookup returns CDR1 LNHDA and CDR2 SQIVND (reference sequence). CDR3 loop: CASRHRGSNQPQHF. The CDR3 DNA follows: TGTGCCAGTAGACACAGGGGAAGCAATCAGCCCCAGCATTTT.

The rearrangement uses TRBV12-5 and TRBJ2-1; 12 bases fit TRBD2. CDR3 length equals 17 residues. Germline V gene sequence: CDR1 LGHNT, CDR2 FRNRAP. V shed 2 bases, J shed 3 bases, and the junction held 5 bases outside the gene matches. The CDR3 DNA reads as TGTGCTAGTGGTTTGCCTAGCGGGGGGGCCATCTACAATGAGCAGTTCTTC. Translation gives CASGLPSGGAIYNEQFF.

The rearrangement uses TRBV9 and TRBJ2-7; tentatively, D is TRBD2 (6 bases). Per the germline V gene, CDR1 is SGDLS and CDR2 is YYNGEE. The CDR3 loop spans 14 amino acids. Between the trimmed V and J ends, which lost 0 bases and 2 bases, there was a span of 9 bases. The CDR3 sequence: CASSVEPSAYEQYF. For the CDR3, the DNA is TGTGCCAGCAGCGTAGAACCTAGCGCCTACGAGCAGTACTTC.